This T cell receptor (beta chain) was recorded in a study of blood T cell repertoires in COVID-19. Original processing methods: Amplification with reference gene primers provided the estimates of nucleated cell counts. Repertoires were generated with immunoSEQ multiplex PCR, while TCRdb's copy carries only in-frame clones and drops some. V and J calls and clone size are those listed in that table; D and trimming were worked out from the DNA. The profile covers hundreds of thousands of clones, with about four fifths appearing a single time and nearly 5% taken by the ten largest. Residents of over 20 US areas, aged 18 to 89 years, made up the participants. Participants' reported clinical history set cohort assignment. The germline gives CDR1 KGHSH, CDR2 LQKENI. The V and J ends lost 2 bases and 8 bases respectively, with 21 bases between them. The CDR3 is 16 amino acids.

This TCR came from a woman in her forties or fifties who had been exposed to COVID-19. V usage is TRBV18 and J usage is TRBJ1-2; TRBD1 is a possible D gene (6 bases). Sequenced input: PBMCs or T cells enriched from blood (not recorded which). CDR3 sequence reads: CASSPSMTGPSRGYTF. DNA for the CDR3: TGTGCCAGCTCACCAAGTATGACAGGTCCTTCGCGGGGCTACACCTTC.